A single T cell receptor (beta chain) is shown here with its context. Its antigen is undetermined. Amplification used 60 Vbeta primers and 13 Jbeta primers. Authors' methods: In a later analysis, around 12 million of around 75 million unique beta chains occurred in at least two donors. Sequencing was performed with immunoSEQ multiplex PCR; in TCRdb, only in-frame clones are kept and a portion is missing. Clone size and the V and J calls come from that table; the DNA yielded D and trimming. This sample has 90,000 to 130,000 clones; 70% occur once, and the top ten carry about 9%. The data derive from a study of cytomegalovirus exposure and HLA in healthy donors. General study findings and limits: Among the CMV-associated chains, three were confirmed in vitro as specific for CMV antigens.

The specimen sequenced was PBMCs. The sequence came from a man aged 25-40 years in good health and CMV-seropositive.

The CDR3 DNA reads as TGTGCCTCTCGCCTGGGGGGAGATTCCTACAATGAGCAGTTCTTC. Encoded protein: CASRLGGDSYNEQFF. The genes are TRBV10-3 and TRBJ2-1; the D gene is possibly TRBD2 (6 bases). This CDR3 spans 15 amino acids. Germline CDR1 and CDR2: ENHRY and SYGVKD. V was cut by 11 bases and J by 1 base, with 18 bases left in between.